What follows are 8 T cell receptor beta chains derived from one specimen sequenced in a study of prognosis after radiotherapy for stage I lung cancer. Template was genomic DNA; TCR beta CDR3 amplified in two multiplex PCR rounds. During first-round PCR, primers specific to each TRBV and TRBJ gene were used. TCRdb analysed the multiplex PCR reads with MiXCR anew, one entry per CDR3 protein. The sample includes 30,000 to 35,000 distinct CDR3 sequences, about 43% seen only once; the top ten take approximately 15%. Sequenced material: PBMCs, taken before or after stereotactic body radiation therapy (not recorded which). The receptors originated from a donor aged 50 or older with non-small cell lung cancer.

This clonotype has at least ten counts. The chain is built from TRBV5-4 and TRBJ2-3; 7 bases align to TRBD2. The germline gives CDR1 SGHNT, CDR2 YYREEE (reference sequence). V was clipped by 2 bases and J by 3 bases; unmatched bases: 6. The CDR3 length is 15 residues. The CDR3 reads CASSFPLRGTDTQYF. For the CDR3, the DNA is TGTGCCAGCAGCTTCCCTCTGCGGGGGACAGATACGCAGTATTTT.

V is TRBV7-9 and J is TRBJ2-1; 10 positions agree with TRBD1. The germline V gene has CDR1 SEHNR and CDR2 FQNEAQ (reference sequence). This CDR3 has 17 amino acids. The V gene end was trimmed by 2 bases and the J gene end by 9 bases; junction bases not matched to a gene: 13. In nucleotides, the CDR3 is TGTGCCAGCAGCTTAACGGCCGGGACAGGGGCTGCGGGTGAGCAGTTCTTC. This sequence encodes CASSLTAGTGAAGEQFF.

The chain employs TRBV6-4 and TRBJ2-7; a weak D match, TRBD1 (6 bases). Germline values: CDR1 MRHNA, CDR2 SNTAGT. The CDR3 has 15 residues. V lost 6 bases and J 4 bases, leaving 19 bases between the germline ends. The CDR3 DNA follows: TGTGCCAGCAGCTCTTTCTCTACAGGGATTTACGAGCAGTACTTC. Its translation is CASSSFSTGIYEQYF.

There are many counts of this clonotype. The chain is built from TRBV6-1 and TRBJ1-5; D remains unclear. The CDR3 length is 12 residues. The germline V gene encodes CDR1 MNHNS and CDR2 SASEGT. Trimming took off 6 bases at V and 5 bases at J, with 8 bases between the two ends. The CDR3 here is CASSIDYQPQHF. CDR3 DNA: TGTGCCAGCAGCATCGACTATCAGCCCCAGCATTTT.

With regard to this clonotype: The junction and the germline gene differ at one end; a read error may be behind it. The chain uses TRBV28 and TRBJ1-2; no firm D call. This CDR3 has 11 residues. Germline V gene sequence: CDR1 MDHEN, CDR2 SYDVKM. CDR3 coding DNA: TGTTCCAGCAGTTTAAACCAGCTCCCAACCTTC. As protein: CSSSLNQLPTF.

The table lists this clonotype with many counts. The rearrangement joins TRBV19 to TRBJ2-7; either TRBD1 or TRBD2 may fit D (6 bases each). V shed 5 bases and J shed 0 bases, with 17 bases lying between them. CDR1 and CDR2 (germline): LNHDA, SQIVND (reference sequence). The CDR3 is 16 amino acids. The CDR3 sequence: CASSAQGGGLSYEQYF. CDR3 sequence (DNA): TGTGCCAGTAGTGCTCAGGGTGGGGGGCTCTCCTACGAGCAGTACTTC.

Only a few counts were recorded for this clonotype. The rearrangement links TRBV5-1 to TRBJ1-2, with D unresolved. Germline lookup yields CDR1 SGHRS and CDR2 YFSETQ. Between the trimmed V and J ends, which lost 4 bases and 8 bases, there was a span of 12 bases. This CDR3 has 12 amino acids. CDR3 loop: CASSPYEGGYTF. The CDR3, as DNA: TGCGCCAGCAGCCCATACGAGGGAGGCTACACCTTC.

Here the CDR3 reads CASSLGLRAGYGYTF. CDR3 DNA sequence: TGTGCCAGCAGCTTAGGCCTCAGGGCAGGCTATGGCTACACCTTC. The chain uses TRBV13 and TRBJ1-2, with D maybe TRBD1 (5 bases). Trimming stripped 0 bases from V and 4 bases from J, with 12 bases between. This CDR3 has 15 amino acids. CDR1 is PRHDT and CDR2 is FYEKMQ in the germline V gene (reference sequence).